The T cell receptor beta chain under discussion was sequenced for a study of OX40 agonist ivuxolimab in advanced cancers. TCRdb keeps only in-frame clones here, not all; method: immunoSEQ multiplex PCR. The table lists roughly 40,000 clones, roughly 90% of them singletons. This CDR3 has 12 residues. Germline lookup yields CDR1 SGHAT and CDR2 FQNNGV. Trimming stripped 8 bases from V and 9 bases from J, with 16 bases between. Study observations and caveats: Some nonresponders additionally presented with little normalized T-cell clonal expansion.

Notes on this clone: Its specificity is unknown.

Source: CD4+ or CD8+ T cells sorted from blood, taken in a trial of the OX40 agonist ivuxolimab. The V and J genes are TRBV11-2 and TRBJ1-2; D is perhaps TRBD1 (6 bases). The TCR sequence derives from an adult with an advanced solid tumor such as melanoma, head and neck, liver or kidney cancer. CDR3: CASVGQTRSYTF. For the CDR3, the DNA is TGTGCCAGCGTAGGACAGACCAGGAGCTACACCTTC.